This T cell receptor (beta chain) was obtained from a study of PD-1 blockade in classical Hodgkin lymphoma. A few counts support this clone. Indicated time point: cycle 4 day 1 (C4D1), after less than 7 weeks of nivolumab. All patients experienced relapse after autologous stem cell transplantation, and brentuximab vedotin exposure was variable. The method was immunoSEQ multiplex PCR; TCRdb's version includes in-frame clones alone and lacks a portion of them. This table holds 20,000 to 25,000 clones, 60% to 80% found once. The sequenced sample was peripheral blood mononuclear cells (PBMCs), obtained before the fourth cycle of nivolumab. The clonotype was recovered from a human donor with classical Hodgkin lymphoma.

The CDR3 coding sequence is TGTGCCAGCACGGACAGGGGGCGTCGGGAGACCCAGTACTTC. Its protein is CASTDRGRRETQYF. This rearrangement joins TRBV2 to TRBJ2-5; 11 bases are a match to TRBD1. CDR1 and CDR2 (germline): SNHLY, FYNNEI. V shed 7 bases and J 5 bases; nucleotides not matched to a gene: 6. The CDR3 consists of 14 residues.